This entry concerns a single T cell receptor (beta chain). Clones were read by immunoSEQ multiplex PCR, and TCRdb kept only the in-frame ones, dropping some. The sample lists over 50,000 clones, 75% to 90% occurring once. The V end lost 7 bases, the J end lost 3 bases, and 18 bases lay between the germline ends. The CDR3 extends over 16 amino acids. Germline CDR1 reads SNHLY; CDR2 reads FYNNEI. This sample is part of a study of T cell changes during pregnancy in multiple sclerosis. This clonotype was obtained from a female donor in good health, enrolled as a control in a pregnancy study. The source material was peripheral blood, sampled in the first trimester of pregnancy. The chain employs TRBV2 and TRBJ2-2, with D possibly being TRBD2 (7 bases). CDR3 loop: CASIERGGGYTGELFF. CDR3 bases: TGTGCCAGCATCGAAAGGGGAGGGGGTTACACCGGGGAGCTGTTTTTT.